The 18 T cell receptor beta chains reported below all come from one sample, sequenced in a study of neoadjuvant nivolumab and ipilimumab in lung cancer. Data came from immunoSEQ multiplex PCR; TCRdb stores just in-frame clones and leaves some out. The data show approximately 7,200 clones, 75% to 90% seen once. This material consisted of tumor tissue, taken after neoadjuvant nivolumab, alone or with ipilimumab, at or shortly before surgery. All receptors derive from an adult with non-small cell lung cancer.

This clone was recorded once. The chain is built from TRBV27 and TRBJ2-7; 8 bases agree with TRBD1. The CDR3 extends over 12 amino acids. The germline gives CDR1 MNHEY, CDR2 SMNVEV (reference sequence). V lost 5 bases and J lost 3; bases outside the gene matches: 0. The CDR3 region is CASSTGGYEQYF. The CDR3 DNA follows: TGTGCCAGCAGTACAGGGGGCTACGAGCAGTACTTC.

The chain employs TRBV7-2 and TRBJ1-6, with D possibly TRBD1 on 6 matching bases. Looked up from germline, CDR1 is SGHTA and CDR2 is FQGNSA. CDR3 length: 13 amino acids. V lost 4 bases and J 7 bases, leaving 8 bases between the germline ends. The CDR3 reads CASSSDRNSPLHF. The CDR3 nucleotides read TGTGCCAGCAGCTCCGACAGGAATTCACCCCTCCACTTT. Full variable domain (missing parts from reference TRBV7-2 and TRBJ1-6): GAGVSQSPSNKVTEKGKDVELRCDPISGHTALYWYRQSLGQGLEFLIYFQGNSAPDKSGLPSDRFSAERTGGSVSTLTIQRTQQEDSAVYLCASSSDRNSPLHFGNGTRLTVT.

V and J are TRBV7-8 and TRBJ2-7, with TRBD1 matching over 9 bases. Germline V gene lookup returns CDR1 SGHVS and CDR2 FQNEAQ. This CDR3 comprises 15 residues. V shed 1 base and J 3 bases; nucleotides not matched to a gene: 4. CDR3 coding DNA: TGTGCCAGCAGCTTAGGAGGGACAGGGTTCTACGAGCAGTACTTC. This encodes CASSLGGTGFYEQYF.

This sequence joins TRBV5-1 and TRBJ2-5; 9 bases agree with TRBD1. This CDR3 comprises 14 residues. The ends lost 2 bases at V and 5 bases at J; junction bases unmatched: 4. Germline V gene sequence: CDR1 SGHRS, CDR2 YFSETQ. The CDR3 spells CASSFGQGKETQYF. DNA for the CDR3: TGCGCCAGCAGCTTCGGACAGGGGAAGGAGACCCAGTACTTC.

The chain joins TRBV7-7 to TRBJ1-1; D remains unclear. CDR1 and CDR2 from the germline V gene are SSHAT and FNYEAQ (reference sequence). The CDR3 sequence is 13 residues long. V lost 5 bases and J lost 3, with 10 bases in between. Here the CDR3 reads CASSAGKDTEAFF. CDR3 DNA sequence: TGTGCCAGCAGCGCGGGGAAGGACACTGAAGCTTTCTTT.

The V and J genes are TRBV10-2 and TRBJ1-5, with D perhaps TRBD1 (5 bases). Germline CDR1 and CDR2: WSHSY and SAAADI. Between the trimmed V and J ends, which lost 0 bases and 7 bases, there was a span of 10 bases. The CDR3 totals 14 residues. Here the CDR3 reads CASSESQGWQPQHF. For the CDR3, the DNA is TGCGCCAGCAGTGAGTCCCAGGGATGGCAGCCCCAGCATTTT.

This chain joins TRBV7-6 and TRBJ1-5; D gene uncertain. V shed 2 bases and J shed 3 bases, with 11 bases lying between them. Per the germline V gene, CDR1 is SGHVS and CDR2 is FNYEAQ. The CDR3 runs 15 residues. The CDR3 DNA reads as TGTGCCAGCAGCTTACAATCCGGTCTCAATCAGCCCCAGCATTTT. Translating gives CASSLQSGLNQPQHF.

The J gene is TRBJ2-5, the V gene TRBV27; a possible D gene is TRBD2 (6 bases). Germline V CDR1 and CDR2: MNHEY, SMNVEV (reference sequence). Trimming stripped 9 bases from V and 2 bases from J, with 13 bases between. CDR3 size: 13 residues. The CDR3 region has the DNA TGTGCCAGTACTTCAGCGGGTCAAGAGACCCAGTACTTC. As protein: CASTSAGQETQYF.

This clone appeared a single time. This chain uses TRBV5-1 with TRBJ2-1; TRBD2 is a possible D gene (5 bases). Per the germline V gene, CDR1 is SGHRS and CDR2 is YFSETQ. V lost 0 bases, J lost 9 bases, and 13 bases lay in between. This CDR3 region has 14 residues. The CDR3 region has the DNA TGCGCCAGCAGCTTGGACGGGGTGATGGGTGAGCAGTTCTTC. Its translation: CASSLDGVMGEQFF. Full variable domain (rest looked up from reference TRBV5-1 and TRBJ2-1): KAGVTQTPRYLIKTRGQQVTLSCSPISGHRSVSWYQQTPGQGLQFLFEYFSETQRNKGNFPGRFSGRQFSNSRSEMNVSTLELGDSALYLCASSLDGVMGEQFFGPGTRLTVL.

The chain joins TRBV2 to TRBJ1-1, with 10 bases matching TRBD1. The CDR3 has 15 amino acids. The junction had 4 bases not matched to a gene; V was cut back by 2 bases and J by 4 bases. In germline, CDR1 is SNHLY, CDR2 FYNNEI. CDR3 nucleotides: TGTGCCAGCAGTGAAAGCTGGACAGGGGGCACTGAAGCTTTCTTT. It translates to CASSESWTGGTEAFF.

The chain combines TRBV29-1 with TRBJ1-1; D possibly corresponds to TRBD1 (5 bases). Germline assignment: CDR1 SQVTM and CDR2 ANQGSEA. The CDR3 runs to 14 residues. V lost 6 bases, J lost 2 bases, and 16 bases lay in between. The CDR3 DNA is TGCAGCGTGCACCTGGGACGGGTCAACACTGAAGCTTTCTTT. It is translated as CSVHLGRVNTEAFF.

This clone was recorded a few times. This chain joins TRBV6-1 and TRBJ2-7, with 8 bases that match TRBD2. The CDR3 spans 15 residues. Per the germline V gene, CDR1 is MNHNS and CDR2 is SASEGT. With V trimmed by 1 base and J by 4 bases, 6 bases remained unmatched. CDR3 in DNA: TGTGCCAGCAGTGAAGGCGGGGGGCCGTTTTACGAGCAGTACTTC. Its protein is CASSEGGGPFYEQYF.

As DNA, the CDR3 is TGTGCCAGCAGTTACCCGGGGGGAGGATCGAATGAGCAGTTCTTC. Translation: CASSYPGGGSNEQFF. V and J are TRBV6-6 and TRBJ2-1, with TRBD2 matching over 7 bases. Trimming removed 2 bases from V and 7 bases from J; junction bases left unmatched: 8. Per germline, CDR1 MNHNY and CDR2 SVGAGI (reference sequence). The CDR3 is made up of 15 amino acids.

The chain recombines TRBV6-5 with TRBJ1-1; D remains ambiguous. Germline CDR1 MNHEY, CDR2 SVGAGI. The CDR3 totals 14 residues. With 7 bases removed from V and 0 bases from J, the gap between germline ends came to 12 bases. The CDR3 loop reads CASTKLGLNTEAFF. The CDR3 bases are TGTGCCAGCACCAAACTGGGGTTGAACACTGAAGCTTTCTTT.

This rearrangement joins TRBV7-2 to TRBJ1-6; no clear D. Germline CDR1 and CDR2: SGHTA and FQGNSA. Deletions cut 3 bases from V and 9 bases from J, with 9 bases between. The CDR3 runs 13 residues. CDR3 residues: CASSFREGSPLHF. CDR3 nucleotide sequence: TGTGCCAGCAGCTTTAGGGAGGGTTCACCCCTCCACTTT. The whole variable domain, remainder taken from reference TRBV7-2 and TRBJ1-6, is GAGVSQSPSNKVTEKGKDVELRCDPISGHTALYWYRQSLGQGLEFLIYFQGNSAPDKSGLPSDRFSAERTGGSVSTLTIQRTQQEDSAVYLCASSFREGSPLHFGNGTRLTVT.

The rearrangement uses TRBV2 and TRBJ2-7, with D perhaps TRBD2 (5 bases). Germline V gene lookup returns CDR1 SNHLY and CDR2 FYNNEI. The CDR3 has 16 amino acids. Trimming shortened V by 6 bases and J by 1 base, and 19 bases separated the two germline ends. The CDR3 nucleotides read TGTGCCAGCAGGACACCTTATCGGGGTACTTCCTACGAGCAGTACTTC. Encoded protein: CASRTPYRGTSYEQYF.

The CDR3, as DNA: TGTGCCAGCAGTGAACACATTCAGGGGAACACTGAAGCTTTCTTT. Its translation is CASSEHIQGNTEAFF. This chain joins TRBV25-1 and TRBJ1-1; possible D gene TRBD1, 5 bases. Per germline, CDR1 MGHDK and CDR2 SYGVNS. The CDR3 is made up of 15 amino acids. Trimming took off 2 bases at V and 1 base at J, with 11 bases between the two ends.

This CDR3 reads CSAIESYGYTF. The CDR3 DNA is TGCAGTGCTATTGAGAGCTATGGCTACACCTTC. The V and J genes are TRBV20-1 and TRBJ1-2; D is undetermined. This CDR3 is 11 amino acids long. V gave up 4 bases and J gave up 4 bases, with 7 bases separating them. Germline loops: CDR1 DFQATT, CDR2 SNEGSKA (reference sequence).